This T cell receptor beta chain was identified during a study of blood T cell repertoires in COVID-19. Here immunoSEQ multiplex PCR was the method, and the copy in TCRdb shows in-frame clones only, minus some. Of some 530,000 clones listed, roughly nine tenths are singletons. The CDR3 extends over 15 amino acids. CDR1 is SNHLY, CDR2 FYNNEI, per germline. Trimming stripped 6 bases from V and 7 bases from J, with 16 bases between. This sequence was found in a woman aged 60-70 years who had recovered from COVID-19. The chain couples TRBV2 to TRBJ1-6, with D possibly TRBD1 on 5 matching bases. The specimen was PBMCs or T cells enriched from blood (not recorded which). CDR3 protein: CASSKTDLSNSPLHF. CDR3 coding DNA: TGTGCCAGCAGCAAGACAGACCTATCGAATTCACCCCTCCACTTT. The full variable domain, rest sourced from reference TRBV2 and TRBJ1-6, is EPEVTQTPSHQVTQMGQEVILRCVPISNHLYFYWYRQILGQKVEFLVSFYNNEISEKSEIFDDQFSVERPDGSNFTLKIRSTKLEDSAMYFCASSKTDLSNSPLHFGNGTRLTVT.